The clone carrying this T cell receptor (beta chain) was counted a few times. The sample is drawn from a study of blood T cell repertoires in COVID-19. In the study overall: T cells, B-cell-depleted T cells, or PBMCs provided the cDNA or gDNA that served as material.

Germline V CDR1 and CDR2: SGHDN, FVKESK. V lost 1 base to trimming and J lost 7 bases, with 13 bases between them. This CDR3 is built from 14 residues. As originally analysed: Reference gene primer amplification yielded estimated nucleated cell counts. Clones were sequenced by immunoSEQ multiplex PCR, and TCRdb holds only the in-frame ones, with some missing. The DNA gave D and trimming, while V, J and clone size come from that table. The table includes about 430,000 clones, nearly 90% detected once. The cohort comprised adults aged about 18 to 90 years residing in 24 US areas. Participants reported their clinical history, and cohort assignment relied on those reports.

The source material was PBMCs or T cells enriched from blood (not recorded which). The chain combines TRBV14 with TRBJ1-1, with D perhaps TRBD1 (5 bases). The TCR was taken from a woman in her late teens or twenties who had been exposed to COVID-19. The CDR3 reads CASSQGDYAGEAFF. In nucleotides, the CDR3 is TGTGCCAGCAGCCAAGGGGACTATGCGGGTGAAGCTTTCTTT.